This is a list of T cell receptor beta chains from one sample in a study of blood T cell repertoires in COVID-19. Repertoires were generated with immunoSEQ multiplex PCR, while TCRdb's copy carries only in-frame clones and drops some. The repertoire consists of roughly 140,000 clones, with about 79% occurring once and the leading ten covering about 10%. Sequencing used peripheral blood. The source is a man aged 55 to 69 with active or convalescent COVID-19. The CDR3 runs from the conserved cysteine through the conserved F or W. The D gene is left open where the match is weak.

V gene,D gene,CDR3 protein
TRBV20-1,TRBD1,CSAYRGYEQYF
TRBV29-1,TRBD1,CSVGFMTGPEAFF
TRBV24-1,NA,CATSDPTSNYGYTF
TRBV6-2/TRBV6-3,TRBD1,CASSPPRDRGNTEAFF
TRBV4-1,NA,CASSQPPRGTEAFF
TRBV9,TRBD2,CASSVLAGGSEQFF
TRBV7-9,NA,CASRPLQLTGERYTDTQYF
TRBV24-1,NA,CATSDRGRGETF
TRBV30,TRBD1,CAWSVDRSSEAFF
TRBV7-9,NA,CASSLAPGQNNGYTF
TRBV6-2/TRBV6-3,TRBD1,CASSDDRGVLGGYTF
TRBV5-1,TRBD1,CASSFHQMTGPEAFF
TRBV5-1,TRBD2,CASRVAGVYTDTQYF
TRBV6-1,NA,CASFGIERGRGYTF
TRBV9,TRBD2,CASSEGVAGGLYYNEQFF
TRBV29-1,NA,CSVGSQDQPQHF
TRBV2,NA,CASSPAGRSPLHF
TRBV5-1,TRBD1,CASSTGQAQETQYF
TRBV7-8,NA,CASSRDTYNEQFF
TRBV6-6,TRBD2,CASSPRGGGPSTDTQYF
TRBV7-2,TRBD1,CASSLGAGTGFSGYTF
TRBV7-2,NA,CASSLAGLQETQYF
TRBV6-5,TRBD1,CASSKTGKSNQPQHF
TRBV7-8,NA,CASSPRTDRGVKLFF
TRBV11-2,NA,CASSQSRGYYEQYF
TRBV7-2,TRBD1,CASSSQGGKTEAFF
TRBV27,NA,CASSLWGRSREKLFF
TRBV9,TRBD1,CASSARTGGGTDTQYF
TRBV5-6,NA,CASSLVQGWAFF
TRBV27,NA,CASRRVGEQFF